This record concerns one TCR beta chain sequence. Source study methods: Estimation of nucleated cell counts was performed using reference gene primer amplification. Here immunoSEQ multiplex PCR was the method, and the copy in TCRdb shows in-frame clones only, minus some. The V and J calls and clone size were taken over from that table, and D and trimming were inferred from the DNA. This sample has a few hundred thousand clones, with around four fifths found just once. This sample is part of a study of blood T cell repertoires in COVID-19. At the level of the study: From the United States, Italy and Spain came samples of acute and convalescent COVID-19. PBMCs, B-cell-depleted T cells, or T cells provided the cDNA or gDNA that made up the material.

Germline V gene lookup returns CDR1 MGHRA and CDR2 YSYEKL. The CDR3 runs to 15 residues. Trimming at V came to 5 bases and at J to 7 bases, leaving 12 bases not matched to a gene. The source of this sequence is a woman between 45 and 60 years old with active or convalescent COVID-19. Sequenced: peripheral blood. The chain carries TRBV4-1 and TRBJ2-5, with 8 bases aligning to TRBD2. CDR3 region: CASSSQAGVGGTQYF. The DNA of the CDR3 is TGCGCCAGCAGCTCCCAAGCGGGAGTGGGGGGGACCCAGTACTTC.